Each of the 15 T cell receptor beta chains below was sequenced from the same sample in a study of stem cell transplantation in POMP-related autoinflammatory disease. Sequencing used immunoSEQ multiplex PCR; TCRdb keeps in-frame clones, though not all of them. In the table there are roughly 70,000 clones, just over 90% of which are singletons. The sequencing here drew on CD4+ T cells from PBMCs, taken after stem cell transplantation. The receptors stem from a human patient with POMP-related autoinflammation and immune dysregulation (PRAID). Some T cells may be the graft donor's.

The chain employs TRBV9 and TRBJ2-1; 7 positions agree with TRBD2. CDR1 SGDLS and CDR2 YYNGEE come from the germline V gene. The length of the CDR3 is 16 residues. With V trimmed by 2 bases and J by 2 bases, 7 bases remained unmatched. For the CDR3, the DNA is TGTGCCAGCAGCGTCTCTAGCGGACGGGCCTACAATGAGCAGTTCTTC. This gives the protein CASSVSSGRAYNEQFF. The full variable domain, in which reference TRBV9 and TRBJ2-1 provide the parts outside the CDR3, is DSGVTQTPKHLITATGQRVTLRCSPRSGDLSVYWYQQSLDQGLQFLIQYYNGEERAKGNILERFSAQQFPDLHSELNLSSLELGDSALYFCASSVSSGRAYNEQFFGPGTRLTVL.

CDR3 nucleotide sequence: TGTGCCAGTAGTATGTCGGGAACTGAAGCTTTCTTT. Its protein product is CASSMSGTEAFF. The V call is TRBV19, the J call TRBJ1-1, with no clear D. Germline V gene sequence: CDR1 LNHDA, CDR2 SQIVND (reference sequence). V lost 3 bases to trimming and J lost 5 bases, with 7 bases between them. The CDR3 spans 12 residues.

The rearrangement links TRBV7-9 to TRBJ2-1; D perhaps matches TRBD1 (5 bases). Trimming stripped 1 base from V and 4 bases from J, with 8 bases between. The CDR3 contains 14 residues. Germline lookup yields CDR1 SEHNR and CDR2 FQNEAQ (reference sequence). In DNA, the CDR3 is TGTGCCAGCAGCTTAGGACAGCCTTACAATGAGCAGTTCTTC. Translation: CASSLGQPYNEQFF.

J is TRBJ2-5 and V is TRBV4-1, with 13 bases aligning to TRBD2. The CDR3 is made up of 16 amino acids. J gave up 6 bases and V 4 bases, and 8 bases lay outside the gene matches. The germline V gene has CDR1 MGHRA and CDR2 YSYEKL. CDR3: CASSPGLAGEWKTQYF. As DNA, the CDR3 is TGCGCCAGCAGCCCCGGACTAGCGGGAGAGTGGAAGACCCAGTACTTC.

This clone was found a few times. The chain combines TRBV5-1 with TRBJ1-3; a possible D gene is TRBD1 (5 bases). CDR1 is SGHRS and CDR2 is YFSETQ in the germline V gene. V was trimmed by 0 bases and J by 2 bases, leaving 9 bases between them. CDR3 size: 15 residues. CDR3 in amino acids: CASSLGQSPGNTIYF. Here the CDR3 DNA reads TGCGCCAGCAGCTTGGGACAGTCCCCTGGAAACACCATATATTTT.

This clone was counted a single time. The rearrangement links TRBV15 to TRBJ2-7, with a possible D match to TRBD1 (5 bases). Germline CDR1 and CDR2: LNHNV and YYDKDF (reference sequence). V dropped 9 bases and J dropped 3 bases, with 9 bases sitting between them. The CDR3 sequence is 11 residues long. CDR3 amino acids: CATRGFYEQYF. Here the CDR3 DNA reads TGTGCCACTAGGGGATTCTACGAGCAGTACTTC. The full variable domain, rest sourced from reference TRBV15 and TRBJ2-7, is DAMVIQNPRYQVTQFGKPVTLSCSQTLNHNVMYWYQQKSSQAPKLLFHYYDKDFNNEADTPDNFQSRRPNTSFCFLDIRSPGLGDTAMYLCATRGFYEQYFGPGTRLTVT.

The V and J genes are TRBV6-1 and TRBJ2-5; TRBD2 might be the D (5 bases). Per germline, CDR1 MNHNS and CDR2 SASEGT. Trimming removed 1 base at V and 9 bases at J, with 15 bases between. This CDR3 has 14 amino acids. The CDR3 sequence: CASSEVQTMRAQYF. CDR3 bases: TGTGCCAGCAGTGAAGTCCAGACAATGCGGGCCCAGTACTTC.

This chain links TRBV6-5 with TRBJ2-5; D unclear. The germline V gene encodes CDR1 MNHEY and CDR2 SVGAGI. The length of the CDR3 is 12 residues. V gave up 10 bases and J gave up 4 bases, with 13 bases separating them. CDR3 residues: CATLKARETQYF. The CDR3 DNA is TGTGCCACATTAAAAGCAAGAGAGACCCAGTACTTC.

V usage is TRBV2 and J usage is TRBJ2-1; 8 nucleotides align to TRBD2. In germline, CDR1 is SNHLY, CDR2 FYNNEI. J lost 0 bases, V lost 5 bases, and 9 bases had no gene match. The CDR3 contains 17 residues. This CDR3 reads CASSPLQSGSSYNEQFF. CDR3 nucleotide sequence: TGTGCCAGCAGTCCGCTTCAAAGCGGGAGCTCCTACAATGAGCAGTTCTTC.

The chain recombines TRBV11-2 with TRBJ2-1; TRBD2 agrees at 9 bases. The CDR3 loop spans 17 amino acids. The ends lost 4 bases at V and 3 bases at J; junction bases unmatched: 10. From germline, CDR1 is SGHAT and CDR2 FQNNGV. CDR3 sequence reads: CASSSRGSGGNYNEQFF. The CDR3 nucleotides are TGTGCCAGCAGCTCCCGGGGTAGCGGGGGAAACTACAATGAGCAGTTCTTC.

DNA of the CDR3: TGTGCCAGCACCCGGGGGAGGGGGATTCAGCTCTGGGGCACAGATACGCAGTATTTT. It translates to CASTRGRGIQLWGTDTQYF. The chain uses TRBV28 and TRBJ2-3, with D tentatively TRBD2 (7 bases). Germline V gene data show CDR1 as MDHEN and CDR2 as SYDVKM. V lost 7 bases and J lost 1, with 27 bases in between. This CDR3 region has 19 residues.

The rearrangement joins TRBV27 to TRBJ1-2; no clear D. Deletions cut 5 bases from V and 4 bases from J, with 11 bases between. CDR1 is MNHEY and CDR2 is SMNVEV in the germline V gene (reference sequence). The CDR3 totals 13 residues. The DNA for the CDR3 is TGTGCCAGCAGTCGGTCCGGGATCTATGGCTACACCTTC. Translation: CASSRSGIYGYTF.

The chain couples TRBV5-6 to TRBJ2-7; the D is unclear. V gave up 0 bases and J gave up 5 bases, with 3 bases separating them. This CDR3 is built from 11 residues. Germline CDR1 is SGHDT and CDR2 is YYEEEE. The CDR3, as DNA: TGTGCCAGCAGCTTGGTCGACGAGCAGTACGTC. The encoded protein is CASSLVDEQYV.

The gene calls are TRBV28 and TRBJ2-2; perhaps TRBD1 as D (5 bases). The CDR3 contains 15 residues. V lost 5 bases to trimming and J lost 6 bases, with 16 bases between them. Germline V gives CDR1 MDHEN, CDR2 SYDVKM. The CDR3 loop reads CASSLSPGHSGELFF. CDR3 sequence (DNA): TGTGCCAGCAGTCTCTCTCCCGGACATTCCGGGGAGCTGTTTTTT.

There are a few counts of this clone. This rearrangement joins TRBV10-3 to TRBJ1-5; the D gene is possibly TRBD1 (5 bases). The V end lost 0 bases, the J end lost 7 bases, and 7 bases lay between the germline ends. The CDR3 contains 13 residues. Per the germline V gene, CDR1 is ENHRY and CDR2 is SYGVKD. CDR3 coding DNA: TGTGCCATCAGTGAGTCCCAGGGACAGCCCCAGCATTTT. Translating it yields CAISESQGQPQHF.